This T cell receptor (beta chain) is drawn from a study of blood T cell repertoires in COVID-19. V was shortened by 1 base and J by 0 bases, with 9 bases between the two germline ends. The CDR3 is made up of 15 amino acids. The germline gives CDR1 SNHLY, CDR2 FYNNEI. Per the original data handling: Amplification from reference gene primers served as the basis for estimated nucleated cell counts. TCRdb's table, derived via immunoSEQ multiplex PCR, lists solely in-frame clones and lacks some. That table gives V, J and clone size, and the DNA gave D and trimming. The repertoire holds approximately 300,000 clones, 85% to 90% seen once, with around 4% in the top ten.

The chain links TRBV2 to TRBJ1-1; D call uncertain. The source is a man aged 25-40 years who had recovered from COVID-19. Sequencing was carried out using PBMCs or T cells enriched from blood (not recorded which). The CDR3 spells CASSEVPRLNTEAFF. The CDR3 nucleotides are TGTGCCAGCAGTGAAGTGCCCAGGTTGAACACTGAAGCTTTCTTT.